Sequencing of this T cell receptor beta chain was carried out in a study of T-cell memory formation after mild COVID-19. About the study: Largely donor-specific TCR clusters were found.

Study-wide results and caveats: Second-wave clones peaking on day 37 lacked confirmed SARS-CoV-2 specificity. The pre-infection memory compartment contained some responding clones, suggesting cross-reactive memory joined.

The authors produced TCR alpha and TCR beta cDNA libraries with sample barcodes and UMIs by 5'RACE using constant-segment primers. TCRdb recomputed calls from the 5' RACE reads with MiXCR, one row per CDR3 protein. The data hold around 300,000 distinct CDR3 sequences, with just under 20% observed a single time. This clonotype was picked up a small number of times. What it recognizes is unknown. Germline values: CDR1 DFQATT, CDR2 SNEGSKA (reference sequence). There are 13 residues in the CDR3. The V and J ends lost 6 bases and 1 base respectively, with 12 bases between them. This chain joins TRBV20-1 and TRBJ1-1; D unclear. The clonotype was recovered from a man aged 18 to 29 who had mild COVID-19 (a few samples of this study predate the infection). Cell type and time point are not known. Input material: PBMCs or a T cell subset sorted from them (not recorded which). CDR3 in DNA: TGCAGTGCAGGGTTATCGACGAACACTGAAGCTTTCTTT. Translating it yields CSAGLSTNTEAFF.